There are many counts of the clone carrying this TCR beta chain. The sample is drawn from a study of identical twins. V shed 4 bases and J shed 7 bases, with 25 bases lying between them. CDR1 is SQVTM and CDR2 is ANQGSEA in the germline V gene. The CDR3 extends over 16 amino acids. TCRdb recomputed calls from the 5' RACE reads with MiXCR, one row per CDR3 protein. The data hold 420,000 or so distinct CDR3 sequences, with 18% observed a single time. Sequenced: naive T cells sorted from blood. This TCR came from a man aged 50 to 60 in good health. The chain couples TRBV29-1 to TRBJ1-2, with D possibly being TRBD1 (6 bases). The CDR3 loop reads CSVGAERSGTNSGYTF. CDR3 DNA sequence: TGCAGCGTTGGAGCGGAGAGATCCGGGACAAATTCTGGCTACACCTTC. Filled out from reference TRBV29-1 and TRBJ1-2, the complete variable domain reads SAVISQKPSRDICQRGTSLTIQCQVDSQVTMMFWYRQQPGQSLTLIATANQGSEATYESGFVIDKFPISRPNLTFSTLTVSNMSPEDSSIYLCSVGAERSGTNSGYTFGSGTRLTVV.